These T cell receptor beta chains were read from a single sample in a study of cytomegalovirus exposure and HLA in healthy donors. Method: immunoSEQ multiplex PCR; TCRdb's copy keeps in-frame clones and lacks some. The repertoire holds some 150,000 clones, with roughly 70% as singletons. The sample was PBMCs. The receptors here all came from a man between 18 and 29 years old in good health and CMV-seropositive. Both conserved end residues are part of each CDR3. A D gene is named only where the DNA matches it firmly. The size field is filled for only some rows; it gives once, few, many or a size class.

>TRBJ1-3|TRBV28|TRBD1|NA
CASSSLQGARGGNTIYF
TGTGCCAGCAGTTCCCTACAGGGGGCGCGAGGAGGAAACACCATATATTTT
>TRBJ2-1|TRBV4-3|NA|NA
CASSQGLRATWHNEQFF
TGCGCCAGCAGCCAAGGCCTCAGGGCTACGTGGCACAATGAGCAGTTCTTC
>TRBJ2-5|TRBV5-1|TRBD1|NA
CASSSRTGKGTQYF
TGCGCCAGCAGCTCCAGGACAGGGAAAGGGACCCAGTACTTC
>TRBJ1-4|TRBV10-3|TRBD1|NA
CAISGDRAGQKLFF
TGTGCCATTTCGGGAGACAGGGCTGGTCAAAAACTGTTTTTT
>TRBJ2-7|TRBV10-3|TRBD1|NA
CAINVDRDSLPYEQYF
TGTGCCATCAATGTGGACCGGGACAGCCTCCCCTACGAGCAGTACTTC
>TRBJ2-5|TRBV27|NA|NA
CASSLQGRPQYF
TGTGCCAGCAGTTTGCAGGGTAGGCCCCAGTACTTC
>TRBJ1-1|TRBV2|NA|once
CASKQGGLKAFF
TGTGCCAGCAAACAGGGTGGGCTGAAAGCTTTCTTT
>TRBJ2-3|TRBV13|TRBD2|few
CASSLGWGGPDTQYF
TGTGCCAGCAGCTTAGGTTGGGGGGGTCCAGATACGCAGTATTTT
>TRBJ1-1|TRBV7-8|NA|NA
CASSFLFYGNTEAFF
TGTGCCAGCAGCTTTTTATTCTATGGGAACACTGAAGCTTTCTTT
>TRBJ1-5|TRBV2|TRBD1|once
CASDFRQGSNQPQHF
TGTGCCAGCGATTTCCGACAGGGGAGCAATCAGCCCCAGCATTTT
>TRBJ1-5|TRBV27|TRBD1|NA
CASRSGTGTANQPQHF
TGTGCCAGCAGAAGCGGGACAGGGACGGCCAATCAGCCCCAGCATTTT
>TRBJ1-6|TRBV6-1|NA|NA
CASSEGGPPLHF
TGTGCCAGCAGTGAAGGGGGGCCACCCCTCCACTTT
>TRBJ1-1|TRBV2|TRBD1|NA
CASSLQGAANTEAFF
TGTGCCAGCAGTCTACAGGGGGCAGCGAACACTGAAGCTTTCTTT
>TRBJ1-5|TRBV6-6|TRBD1|NA
CASSYSEGGGQPQHF
TGTGCCAGCAGTTACTCGGAAGGGGGCGGTCAGCCCCAGCATTTT
>TRBJ1-1|TRBV7-6|NA|few
CASSLGGAEAFF
TGTGCCAGCAGCTTAGGGGGGGCTGAAGCTTTCTTT
>TRBJ1-6|TRBV6-5|NA|NA
CASSYAGKSPLHF
TGTGCCAGCAGTTACGCGGGGAAATCACCCCTCCACTTT
>TRBJ1-1|TRBV15|TRBD1|NA
CATRSGQGAIMNTEAFF
TGTGCCACCAGGTCAGGACAGGGGGCCATTATGAACACTGAAGCTTTCTTT
>TRBJ1-1|TRBV6-6|TRBD1|NA
CASSPRQGITEAFF
TGTGCCAGCAGCCCCCGACAGGGTATTACTGAAGCTTTCTTT
>TRBJ1-6|TRBV6-6|NA|NA
CASSREDTSPLHF
TGTGCCAGCAGCCGGGAGGATACATCACCCCTCCACTTT
>TRBJ2-7|TRBV18|NA|NA
CASSGGTTYEQYF
TGTGCCAGCTCAGGCGGGACGACCTACGAGCAGTACTTC
>TRBJ2-2|TRBV6-4|TRBD2|NA
CASSGDYNTGELFF
TGTGCCAGCAGTGGGGACTACAACACCGGGGAGCTGTTTTTT